These 12 T cell receptor beta chains originate from one sample sequenced in a study of T-cell memory formation after mild COVID-19. One entry per CDR3 protein results from TCRdb running MiXCR on the 5' RACE reads. The sample shows about 350,000 distinct CDR3 sequences, roughly an eighth of them seen only once. The material sequenced was PBMCs or a T cell subset sorted from them (not recorded which). Receptors originate from a man aged 18 to 29 who had mild COVID-19 (a few samples of this study predate the infection). Cell type and time point are not known.

In its sample, this clonotype was seen a few times. V and J are TRBV4-1 and TRBJ2-1; 9 bases fit TRBD1. V lost 4 bases to trimming and J lost 7 bases; unmatched junction nucleotides: 8. Germline V lookup: CDR1 MGHRA, CDR2 YSYEKL. The CDR3 runs 15 residues. CDR3 in DNA: TGCGCCAGCAGCCTCCCCGGGACAGGGTATAATGAGCAGTTCTTC. This codes for CASSLPGTGYNEQFF.

The CDR3 DNA reads as TGCGCCAGCAGCTTGGGGGACAGCGACTACGAGCAGTACTTC. This gives the protein CASSLGDSDYEQYF. The V gene is TRBV5-1, the J gene TRBJ2-7, with TRBD1 identical over 7 bases. The CDR3 has 14 amino acids. With V trimmed by 0 bases and J by 3 bases, 3 bases remained unmatched. The germline V gene has CDR1 SGHRS and CDR2 YFSETQ.

This chain connects TRBV21-1 to TRBJ2-7; no DNA check was done on the table's D call, TRBD2. TRBV21-1 is a recognized pseudogene. This CDR3 comprises 16 residues. DNA of the CDR3: TGTGCCAGCAGCATACCAATCGAGCGGGGTTGCTACGAGCAGTACTTC. It yields the protein CASSIPIERGCYEQYF.

This chain joins TRBV27 and TRBJ2-7; 7 bases fit TRBD1. J gave up 5 bases and V 5 bases, and 6 bases lay outside the gene matches. Germline loops: CDR1 MNHEY, CDR2 SMNVEV (reference sequence). The CDR3 extends over 13 amino acids. DNA for the CDR3: TGTGCCAGCAGTACGGGACAGTACAACGAGCAGTACGTC. Translating gives CASSTGQYNEQYV.

Only a few counts were recorded for this clonotype. The chain is built from TRBV4-2 and TRBJ2-7; the D gene is possibly TRBD1 (5 bases). Germline CDR1 and CDR2: LGHNA and YNFKEQ. The V end lost 2 bases, the J end lost 6 bases, and 14 bases lay between the germline ends. The CDR3 is made up of 14 amino acids. DNA of the CDR3: TGTGCCAGCAGCCAAACGGTTGCAGGGATCGAGCAGTACTTC. Protein sequence: CASSQTVAGIEQYF.

In its sample, this clonotype was seen many times. The rearrangement uses TRBV6-5 and TRBJ2-7; 8 bases fit TRBD1. Losses at the gene ends were 0 bases for V and 7 bases for J; bases not matched to a gene: 8. CDR3 size: 15 residues. From germline, CDR1 is MNHEY and CDR2 SVGAGI. CDR3 in DNA: TGTGCCAGCAGTTACTCTGCGACAGGGGAACTGGAGCAGTACTTC. Translated: CASSYSATGELEQYF.

This clonotype was detected a few times. One end of the junction does not line up with germline, which may come from a read error. The chain carries TRBV11-2 and TRBJ2-7, with a tentative D call TRBD1 (6 bases). From germline, CDR1 is SGHAT and CDR2 FQNNGV. The CDR3 loop spans 14 amino acids. CDR3: CASSLDQGLYEQYF. CDR3 DNA: TGTGCCAGCAGTTTAGATCAGGGGCTCTACGAGCAGTACTTC.

Only a few counts were recorded for this clonotype. The V and J genes are TRBV6-5 and TRBJ2-3; TRBD2 matches 14 bases. CDR1 MNHEY and CDR2 SVGAGI come from the germline V gene. The ends lost 8 bases at V and 9 bases at J; junction bases unmatched: 22. This CDR3 is built from 19 residues. CDR3 amino acids: CASYSAGTSGGPHMATQYF. The CDR3 DNA sequence: TGTGCCAGCTACTCCGCCGGGACTAGCGGGGGACCCCACATGGCCACGCAGTATTTT.

This chain connects TRBV28 to TRBJ2-1; 15 bases agree with TRBD2. The CDR3 totals 16 residues. After removal of 8 bases from V and 0 bases from J, the junction contained 2 bases not matched to a gene. The germline CDR1 and CDR2 sequences are MDHEN and SYDVKM. The CDR3 DNA sequence: TGTGCCAGCTCGGGACTAGCGGGGGGCTCCTACAATGAGCAGTTCTTC. This translates into CASSGLAGGSYNEQFF.

This clonotype was seen a few times. The chain has TRBV5-1 and TRBJ1-1, with D perhaps TRBD1 (6 bases). The V end lost 4 bases, the J end lost 0 bases, and 13 bases lay between the germline ends. This CDR3 contains 15 residues. In germline, CDR1 is SGHRS, CDR2 YFSETQ. The CDR3: CASSEMGGLNTEAFF. The CDR3 coding sequence is TGCGCCAGCAGCGAGATGGGGGGCTTGAACACTGAAGCTTTCTTT. Full variable domain (rest looked up from reference TRBV5-1 and TRBJ1-1): KAGVTQTPRYLIKTRGQQVTLSCSPISGHRSVSWYQQTPGQGLQFLFEYFSETQRNKGNFPGRFSGRQFSNSRSEMNVSTLELGDSALYLCASSEMGGLNTEAFFGQGTRLTVV.

V usage is TRBV7-2 and J usage is TRBJ2-2; tentatively, D is TRBD1 (6 bases). CDR3 length: 14 residues. Trimming pared 4 bases from V and 8 bases from J, leaving 14 bases between. The V gene's germline CDR1 is SGHTA and CDR2 FQGNSA. For the CDR3, the DNA is TGTGCCAGCAGCTCTTCCCTCGACAGGGGGGAGCTGTTTTTT. It codes for CASSSSLDRGELFF.

This clonotype was observed a few times. The chain carries TRBV28 and TRBJ1-3; TRBD1 agrees at 10 bases. Germline CDR1 MDHEN, CDR2 SYDVKM. The CDR3 loop spans 14 amino acids. After removal of 8 bases from V and 8 bases from J, the junction contained 9 bases not matched to a gene. The CDR3 sequence is CASGLTGGGYTIYF. CDR3 in DNA: TGTGCCAGCGGATTGACAGGGGGCGGGTACACCATATATTTT.